This TCR beta chain was identified in a study of blood T cell repertoires in COVID-19. The CDR3 runs 15 residues. Germline assignment: CDR1 SGDLS and CDR2 YYNGEE. The junction had 6 bases not matched to a gene; V was cut back by 1 base and J by 3 bases. The protocol was immunoSEQ multiplex PCR, while the TCRdb copy is restricted to in-frame clones and leaves out a portion. Of 20,000 or so clones in the sample, around 90% were seen once. The receptor was isolated from a human donor in a cohort sampled during active COVID-19. Sequencing was done on a sample of peripheral blood. The chain carries TRBV9 and TRBJ2-7, with 8 bases matching TRBD2. CDR3 residues: CASSVRAGAVYEQYF. CDR3 nucleotides: TGTGCCAGCAGCGTACGAGCGGGAGCGGTCTACGAGCAGTACTTC.